These T cell receptor beta chains were read from a single sample in a study of T cell responses to AZD1222 COVID-19 vaccine. Clones were sequenced by immunoSEQ multiplex PCR, and TCRdb holds only the in-frame ones, with some missing. Here the sample spans about 120,000 clones, 65% to 90% being singletons. This sample comprised peripheral blood, obtained on day 0 of AZD1222 vaccination. These receptors all come from an adult in good health. Each CDR3 is given with its conserved first and last residue. A D gene is named only where the DNA matches it firmly. A row's size may be missing; if present it is once, few, many or a size class.

d_call: TRBD1; j_call: TRBJ1-1; clone_size: NA; cdr3_length: 14; v_call: TRBV6-5; cdr3_aa: CASSRGTANTEAFF; cdr3_nt: TGTGCCAGCAGTCGCGGGACAGCAAACACTGAAGCTTTCTTT
d_call: NA; j_call: TRBJ2-3; clone_size: NA; cdr3_length: 15; v_call: TRBV7-3; cdr3_aa: CASSLGSGRTDTQYF; cdr3_nt: TGTGCCAGCAGCTTAGGGAGCGGCCGCACAGATACGCAGTATTTT
d_call: NA; j_call: TRBJ1-3; clone_size: once; cdr3_length: 15; v_call: TRBV6-4; cdr3_aa: CASSVGPGPGNTIYF; cdr3_nt: TGTGCCAGCAGTGTGGGGCCGGGGCCCGGAAACACCATATATTTT
d_call: NA; j_call: TRBJ1-2; clone_size: NA; cdr3_length: 10; v_call: TRBV20-1; cdr3_aa: CSVGNYGYTF; cdr3_nt: TGCAGTGTGGGAAACTATGGCTACACCTTC
d_call: NA; j_call: TRBJ2-1; clone_size: NA; cdr3_length: 14; v_call: TRBV9; cdr3_aa: CASSLPAGGHEQFF; cdr3_nt: TGTGCCAGCAGCCTCCCAGCCGGGGGGCATGAGCAGTTCTTC
d_call: NA; j_call: TRBJ1-5; clone_size: NA; cdr3_length: 13; v_call: TRBV5-5; cdr3_aa: CASSTARGQPQHF; cdr3_nt: TGTGCCAGCAGCACGGCAAGGGGTCAGCCCCAGCATTTT
d_call: NA; j_call: TRBJ1-2; clone_size: NA; cdr3_length: 15; v_call: TRBV7-9; cdr3_aa: CASSVWGNFLNGYTF; cdr3_nt: TGTGCCAGCAGCGTATGGGGAAACTTCCTAAATGGCTACACCTTC
d_call: NA; j_call: TRBJ1-6; clone_size: NA; cdr3_length: 15; v_call: TRBV21-1; cdr3_aa: CPRRPPAPGGAPLHF; cdr3_nt: TGTCCCCGCCGCCCCCCCGCACCGGGGGGCGCACCCCTCCACTTT
d_call: TRBD2; j_call: TRBJ2-3; clone_size: NA; cdr3_length: 19; v_call: TRBV3-1/TRBV3-2; cdr3_aa: CASSQGGSGGFSSTDTQYF; cdr3_nt: TGTGCCAGCAGCCAAGGTGGTAGCGGGGGTTTCTCTAGCACAGATACGCAGTATTTT
d_call: NA; j_call: TRBJ1-6; clone_size: once; cdr3_length: 17; v_call: TRBV3-1/TRBV3-2; cdr3_aa: CASSQDSRRGWNSPLHF; cdr3_nt: TGTGCCAGCAGCCAAGACAGCCGGCGGGGGTGGAATTCACCCCTCCACTTT
d_call: NA; j_call: TRBJ1-6; clone_size: NA; cdr3_length: 13; v_call: TRBV15; cdr3_aa: CATTTDRYSPLHF; cdr3_nt: TGTGCCACCACGACCGACCGGTATTCACCCCTCCACTTT
d_call: TRBD2; j_call: TRBJ2-3; clone_size: NA; cdr3_length: 18; v_call: TRBV28; cdr3_aa: CASSLVSSGGNPTDTQYF; cdr3_nt: TGTGCCAGCAGTTTGGTGTCTAGCGGGGGAAACCCCACAGATACGCAGTATTTT
d_call: TRBD1; j_call: TRBJ1-2; clone_size: NA; cdr3_length: 13; v_call: TRBV7-2; cdr3_aa: CASSSGQGYGYTF; cdr3_nt: TGTGCCAGCAGCTCAGGACAGGGCTATGGCTACACCTTC
d_call: NA; j_call: TRBJ1-1; clone_size: NA; cdr3_length: 15; v_call: TRBV6-5; cdr3_aa: CASSRRTMGDTEAFF; cdr3_nt: TGTGCCAGCAGCAGGAGGACGATGGGGGACACTGAAGCTTTCTTT
d_call: NA; j_call: TRBJ2-1; clone_size: NA; cdr3_length: 15; v_call: TRBV18; cdr3_aa: CASSPHSLSYNEQFF; cdr3_nt: TGTGCCAGCTCACCACACAGCCTCTCTTACAATGAGCAGTTCTTC
d_call: NA; j_call: TRBJ1-3; clone_size: NA; cdr3_length: 16; v_call: TRBV4-1; cdr3_aa: CASSQDIRLSGNTIYF; cdr3_nt: TGCGCCAGCAGCCAAGATATAAGACTCTCTGGAAACACCATATATTTT
d_call: TRBD1; j_call: TRBJ2-7; clone_size: NA; cdr3_length: 14; v_call: TRBV6-5; cdr3_aa: CASTGQGEAYEQYF; cdr3_nt: TGTGCCAGCACCGGACAGGGCGAAGCCTACGAGCAGTACTTC
d_call: NA; j_call: TRBJ1-4; clone_size: NA; cdr3_length: 15; v_call: TRBV19; cdr3_aa: CASSPGTATNEKLFF; cdr3_nt: TGTGCCAGTAGTCCAGGGACGGCAACTAATGAAAAACTGTTTTTT
d_call: NA; j_call: TRBJ1-1; clone_size: NA; cdr3_length: 13; v_call: TRBV7-3; cdr3_aa: CASSQDSFTEAFF; cdr3_nt: TGTGCCAGCAGCCAAGACAGTTTCACTGAAGCTTTCTTT
d_call: NA; j_call: TRBJ1-3; clone_size: NA; cdr3_length: 14; v_call: TRBV2; cdr3_aa: CASSEQGSGNTIYF; cdr3_nt: TGTGCCAGCAGTGAACAGGGGTCTGGAAACACCATATATTTT
d_call: NA; j_call: TRBJ1-1; clone_size: NA; cdr3_length: 14; v_call: TRBV18; cdr3_aa: CASSPLARPTEAFF; cdr3_nt: TGTGCCAGCTCACCACTCGCAAGGCCCACTGAAGCTTTCTTT
d_call: TRBD1; j_call: TRBJ2-1; clone_size: NA; cdr3_length: 15; v_call: TRBV5-1; cdr3_aa: CASSLRTGSYNEQFF; cdr3_nt: TGCGCCAGCAGCTTGAGGACAGGCTCCTACAATGAGCAGTTCTTC
d_call: TRBD1; j_call: TRBJ2-7; clone_size: NA; cdr3_length: 13; v_call: TRBV12-3/TRBV12-4; cdr3_aa: CASIGTGTYEQYF; cdr3_nt: TGTGCCAGCATCGGGACAGGGACCTACGAGCAGTACTTC
d_call: NA; j_call: TRBJ1-1; clone_size: once; cdr3_length: 15; v_call: TRBV7-2; cdr3_aa: CASSLLSAMNTEAFF; cdr3_nt: TGTGCCAGCAGCCTACTTTCAGCAATGAACACTGAAGCTTTCTTT
d_call: NA; j_call: TRBJ2-7; clone_size: NA; cdr3_length: 13; v_call: TRBV28; cdr3_aa: CASSLRVAYEQYF; cdr3_nt: TGTGCCAGCAGTTTAAGGGTGGCCTACGAGCAGTACTTC
d_call: TRBD1; j_call: TRBJ2-7; clone_size: NA; cdr3_length: 14; v_call: TRBV6-5; cdr3_aa: CASRTGQGRFEQYF; cdr3_nt: TGTGCCAGCAGGACAGGACAGGGGCGGTTCGAGCAGTACTTC
d_call: NA; j_call: TRBJ1-1; clone_size: NA; cdr3_length: 14; v_call: TRBV6-5; cdr3_aa: CATYPAQLNTEAFF; cdr3_nt: TGTGCCACCTACCCCGCACAGCTGAACACTGAAGCTTTCTTT
d_call: NA; j_call: TRBJ1-2; clone_size: NA; cdr3_length: 15; v_call: TRBV3-1/TRBV3-2; cdr3_aa: CASSQADRTSYGYTF; cdr3_nt: TGTGCCAGCAGCCAAGCCGACAGGACGAGCTATGGCTACACCTTC
d_call: TRBD1; j_call: TRBJ1-5; clone_size: NA; cdr3_length: 13; v_call: TRBV28; cdr3_aa: CASTIQGYQPQHF; cdr3_nt: TGTGCCAGCACCATACAGGGGTATCAGCCCCAGCATTTT